This T cell receptor (beta chain) is drawn from a study of OX40 agonist ivuxolimab in advanced cancers. Study background: Patients' therapy was ivuxolimab, an antibody that acts as an agonist of OX40 (CD134).

This table comes from immunoSEQ multiplex PCR, and its TCRdb copy is limited to in-frame clones, with some not included. This table has tens of thousands of clones, 80% to 90% appearing once. The CDR3 consists of 14 residues. Germline-derived CDR1 and CDR2 are MNHNS and SASEGT. Trimming stripped 4 bases from V and 1 base from J, with 8 bases between. This specimen was CD4+ or CD8+ T cells sorted from blood, taken in a trial of the OX40 agonist ivuxolimab. The chain is built from TRBV6-1 and TRBJ1-5; D remains unclear. This TCR came from an adult with an advanced solid tumor such as melanoma, head and neck, liver or kidney cancer. CDR3 residues: CASSGPMSNQPQHF. The DNA of the CDR3 is TGTGCCAGCAGTGGCCCGATGAGCAATCAGCCCCAGCATTTT.